These 30 T cell receptor beta chains originate from one sample sequenced in a study of OX40 agonist ivuxolimab in advanced cancers. Only in-frame clones appear in the TCRdb table, and some are missing; sequencing was by immunoSEQ multiplex PCR. The sample contains about 64,000 clones, around four fifths of which appear only once. The specimen comprised CD4+ or CD8+ T cells sorted from blood, sampled in a trial of the OX40 agonist ivuxolimab. The receptor source for this set is an adult with an advanced solid tumor such as melanoma, head and neck, liver or kidney cancer.

The J gene is TRBJ2-3, the V gene TRBV13; 14 positions agree with TRBD2. In germline, CDR1 is PRHDT, CDR2 FYEKMQ (reference sequence). This CDR3 comprises 16 residues. The J segment lost 6 bases and the V segment lost 5 bases, leaving 7 bases of the junction unmatched. CDR3 region: CASSRGLAGAEDTQYF. The CDR3 DNA is TGTGCCAGCAGCAGGGGACTAGCGGGAGCAGAGGATACGCAGTATTTT.

The genes are TRBV5-1 and TRBJ2-5, with 8 positions matching TRBD2. CDR1 SGHRS and CDR2 YFSETQ come from the germline V gene. With 1 base clipped from V and 1 base from J, the junction kept 3 bases outside the gene matches. The CDR3 runs to 15 residues. CDR3 DNA: TGCGCCAGCAGCTTGACTAGCGGCCTCCAAGAGACCCAGTACTTC. It encodes CASSLTSGLQETQYF.

V is TRBV15 and J is TRBJ2-5; D is undetermined. Germline loops: CDR1 LNHNV, CDR2 YYDKDF (reference sequence). The CDR3 has 12 amino acids. With 4 bases removed from V and 4 bases from J, the gap between germline ends came to 7 bases. In DNA, the CDR3 is TGTGCCACCAGCAAGAGTGGAGAGACCCAGTACTTC. Translation: CATSKSGETQYF.

The V and J genes are TRBV5-5 and TRBJ2-1; 7 nucleotides align to TRBD2. CDR3 length: 16 amino acids. The trim removed 2 bases at V and 8 bases at J, leaving 13 bases unmatched. The germline CDR1 and CDR2 sequences are SGHKS and YYEKEE (reference sequence). CDR3 region: CASSLRGSGVGDEQFF. The CDR3 bases are TGTGCCAGCAGCTTACGGGGGAGCGGGGTGGGAGATGAGCAGTTCTTC.

This clone qualifies as medium-sized (0.01 to 0.1%). The chain carries TRBV7-9 and TRBJ2-7; TRBD1 aligns across 8 bases. Germline V gene lookup returns CDR1 SEHNR and CDR2 FQNEAQ (reference sequence). The CDR3 is made up of 14 amino acids. With V trimmed by 3 bases and J by 3 bases, 4 bases remained unmatched. CDR3 amino acids: CASSLTGVHYEQYF. CDR3 sequence (DNA): TGTGCCAGCAGCTTGACAGGGGTTCACTACGAGCAGTACTTC.

The V gene is TRBV7-2, the J gene TRBJ2-7, with D maybe TRBD2 (5 bases). The V gene's germline CDR1 is SGHTA and CDR2 FQGNSA. The CDR3 has 14 residues. The V end was cut by 7 bases, the J end by 2 bases, with 15 bases between. The CDR3 sequence: CASKGRRGTYEQYF. CDR3 sequence (DNA): TGTGCCAGCAAGGGTCGGAGAGGGACCTACGAGCAGTACTTC.

This clone was seen a handful of times. J is TRBJ2-1 and V is TRBV21-1; TRBD2 is the table's D call and was not checked against the DNA. TRBV21-1 is a pseudogene locus. The CDR3 has 17 residues. The CDR3 loop reads CASSKALCPISRHEQFF. The CDR3 region has the DNA TGTGCCAGCAGCAAAGCGCTTTGCCCTATTTCGCGCCATGAGCAGTTCTTC.

Written as DNA, the CDR3 is TGCGCCAGCAGCCAGCACAGCCCCGGGGAGCTGTTTTTT. This codes for CASSQHSPGELFF. The genes are TRBV4-3 and TRBJ2-2; D ambiguous. Trimming took 3 bases from V and 6 from J, leaving 8 bases between them. This CDR3 region has 13 residues. The germline CDR1 and CDR2 sequences are LGHNA and YSLEER.

The rearrangement joins TRBV7-3 to TRBJ2-5; TRBD1 aligns across 7 bases. CDR1 is SGHTA and CDR2 is FQGTGA in the germline V gene. The ends lost 5 bases at V and 5 bases at J; junction bases unmatched: 11. CDR3 length: 15 amino acids. The CDR3 coding sequence is TGTGCCAGCAGCCCCTACCCGACAGGGATGGAGACCCAGTACTTC. This codes for CASSPYPTGMETQYF.

The chain combines TRBV5-1 with TRBJ2-6; possible D gene TRBD1, 5 bases. The CDR3 sequence is 16 residues long. With 4 bases removed from V and 0 bases from J, the gap between germline ends came to 11 bases. Germline V CDR1 and CDR2: SGHRS, YFSETQ. The CDR3 DNA is TGCGCCAGCAGCCCGAGACAGCCCTCTGGGGCCAACGTCCTGACTTTC. Translated, it gives CASSPRQPSGANVLTF.

This rearrangement joins TRBV4-1 to TRBJ1-3; no definite D call. CDR3 length: 18 amino acids. Per germline, CDR1 MGHRA and CDR2 YSYEKL. V was shortened by 1 base and J by 0 bases, with 16 bases between the two germline ends. The DNA for the CDR3 is TGCGCCAGCAGCCAAGGGGCCCGTGCCAGGCCCTCTGGAAACACCATATATTTT. Residues: CASSQGARARPSGNTIYF.

The rearrangement uses TRBV23-1 and TRBJ2-7; weak D call: TRBD1 (6 bases). TRBV23-1 has ORF status, its function being uncertain. The CDR3 totals 17 residues. Trimming pared 3 bases from V and 3 bases from J, leaving 21 bases between. CDR3 sequence (DNA): TGCGCCAGCAGTCACCGGGACACCCCTGGGCCCCACTACGAGCAGTACTTC. Translated: CASSHRDTPGPHYEQYF.

V usage is TRBV4-2 and J usage is TRBJ2-1, with 7 nucleotides matching TRBD1. This CDR3 comprises 13 residues. From germline, CDR1 is LGHNA and CDR2 YNFKEQ. Trimming took 5 bases from V and 4 from J; bases not matched to a gene: 2. The CDR3 loop reads CASSGDSYNEQFF. CDR3 DNA: TGTGCCAGCAGCGGGGACAGTTACAATGAGCAGTTCTTC.

CDR3 residues: CASSPQAGPSYEQYF. The CDR3 bases are TGTGCCAGCAGCCCCCAGGCAGGCCCCTCCTACGAGCAGTACTTC. The V gene is TRBV9, the J gene TRBJ2-7; unclear D gene. The CDR3 runs to 15 residues. With 4 bases removed from V and 0 bases from J, the gap between germline ends came to 14 bases. CDR1 is SGDLS, CDR2 YYNGEE, per germline.

The J gene is TRBJ2-7, the V gene TRBV2; 7 bases align to TRBD1. The CDR3 is 14 residues long. Germline CDR1 and CDR2: SNHLY and FYNNEI. V gave up 5 bases and J gave up 2 bases; unmatched junction bases: 6. CDR3 sequence: CASSPRDSTYEQYF. The CDR3 DNA reads as TGTGCCAGCAGTCCCCGGGACAGTACCTACGAGCAGTACTTC.

This chain joins TRBV7-9 and TRBJ2-5, with 7 bases that match TRBD1. CDR1 and CDR2 (germline): SEHNR, FQNEAQ (reference sequence). Losses at the gene ends were 3 bases for V and 5 bases for J; bases not matched to a gene: 9. This CDR3 is 15 amino acids long. The CDR3 DNA reads as TGTGCCAGCAGCTTCGGGGACAGATATCAGGAGACCCAGTACTTC. It is translated as CASSFGDRYQETQYF.

CDR3 loop: CASSISGANTEAFF. The CDR3 DNA reads TGTGCCAGTAGTATATCAGGAGCGAACACTGAAGCTTTCTTT. V is TRBV19 and J is TRBJ1-1, with no clear D. Deletions cut 2 bases from V and 1 base from J, with 8 bases between. This CDR3 comprises 14 residues. Germline values: CDR1 LNHDA, CDR2 SQIVND (reference sequence).

The CDR3 spells CASSGLGVSGNTIYF. CDR3 sequence (DNA): TGTGCCAGCAGTGGGCTAGGGGTCTCTGGAAACACCATATATTTT. The chain recombines TRBV25-1 with TRBJ1-3; maybe TRBD1 (5 bases). V lost 4 bases and J lost 0, with 10 bases in between. Germline CDR1 and CDR2: MGHDK and SYGVNS. The CDR3 sequence is 15 residues long.

The V gene is TRBV7-6, the J gene TRBJ2-5, with TRBD1 as a possible D gene (6 bases). V was clipped by 1 base and J by 3 bases, with 9 bases between them. The CDR3 length is 14 residues. CDR1 is SGHVS and CDR2 is FNYEAQ in the germline V gene. The CDR3: CASSLGAGEETQYF. The CDR3 DNA sequence: TGTGCCAGCAGCTTAGGGGCAGGGGAAGAGACCCAGTACTTC.

In DNA form, the CDR3 reads TGTGCCAGCACCTTAGGTTGTAGGAACATAACATACAATGAGCAGTTCTTC. Protein product: CASTLGCRNITYNEQFF. The J gene is TRBJ2-1, the V gene TRBV12-1. TRBV12-1 is tagged as a pseudogene. The CDR3 has 17 amino acids.

This rearrangement joins TRBV28 to TRBJ1-1, with 8 bases identical to TRBD1. V lost 6 bases to trimming and J lost 6 bases; unmatched junction nucleotides: 6. The CDR3 contains 13 residues. Germline lookup yields CDR1 MDHEN and CDR2 SYDVKM. The CDR3 DNA sequence: TGTGCCAGCAGGCGGACAGGGAAGTCTGAAGCTTTCTTT. Its translation: CASRRTGKSEAFF.

The gene calls are TRBV9 and TRBJ2-7; 8 bases agree with TRBD1. Germline CDR1 SGDLS, CDR2 YYNGEE. The CDR3 length is 13 residues. V lost 3 bases and J lost 5; bases outside the gene matches: 4. The CDR3 DNA reads as TGTGCCAGCAGCGCAGGGACAGGCCACGAGCAGTACTTC. Translation gives CASSAGTGHEQYF.

The chain employs TRBV4-3 and TRBJ2-3; 8 bases are shared with TRBD2. The CDR3 has 17 residues. CDR1 is LGHNA and CDR2 is YSLEER in the germline V gene. Germline trimming cut 0 bases from V and 4 bases from J; bases unmatched to any gene: 9. The CDR3 sequence: CASSQDYAGGTSDTQYF. The CDR3 bases are TGCGCCAGCAGCCAAGATTATGCGGGGGGTACTTCAGATACGCAGTATTTT.

The chain links TRBV6-5 to TRBJ2-5, with 8 bases aligning to TRBD1. The CDR3 is 15 amino acids. CDR1 is MNHEY and CDR2 is SVGAGI in the germline V gene. V was clipped by 6 bases and J by 3 bases; unmatched bases: 9. CDR3 sequence: CASSYGRTGKETQYF. The CDR3 DNA reads TGTGCCAGCAGCTATGGAAGGACAGGGAAAGAGACCCAGTACTTC.

The chain employs TRBV7-9 and TRBJ1-3; TRBD1 might be the D (5 bases). The CDR3 consists of 15 residues. Germline CDR1 SEHNR, CDR2 FQNEAQ (reference sequence). Trimming took 1 base from V and 4 from J, leaving 11 bases between them. The CDR3 DNA sequence: TGTGCCAGCAGCTTAGTAGGGGATGAAGGAAACACCATATATTTT. Residues: CASSLVGDEGNTIYF.

V usage is TRBV11-3 and J usage is TRBJ2-2; 8 nucleotides match TRBD1. Germline loops: CDR1 SGHNT, CDR2 YENEEA. CDR3 length: 14 residues. The trim removed 5 bases at V and 6 bases at J, leaving 5 bases unmatched. CDR3 DNA sequence: TGTGCCAGCAGCCGGACAGGGAAGTCCGGGGAGCTGTTTTTT. Translated, it gives CASSRTGKSGELFF.

The chain uses TRBV7-6 and TRBJ2-2; 8 nucleotides line up with TRBD1. Germline values: CDR1 SGHVS, CDR2 FNYEAQ. The CDR3 covers 15 residues. Germline trimming cut 3 bases from V and 6 bases from J; bases unmatched to any gene: 6. DNA of the CDR3: TGTGCCAGCAGCTTGCGGACAGGGATGGCCGGGGAGCTGTTTTTT. It specifies CASSLRTGMAGELFF.

The genes are TRBV10-2 and TRBJ2-2, with 7 bases lining up with TRBD2. The CDR3 contains 14 residues. Germline V gene data show CDR1 as WSHSY and CDR2 as SAAADI. The V and J ends lost 7 bases and 1 base, in that order; junction bases with no gene match: 3. The CDR3: CASMLAVNTGELFF. The CDR3 bases are TGCGCCAGCATGCTAGCGGTGAACACCGGGGAGCTGTTTTTT.

The rearrangement uses TRBV12-5 and TRBJ2-1, with D possibly matching TRBD2 (6 bases). V was trimmed by 5 bases and J by 7 bases, leaving 12 bases between them. Germline loops: CDR1 LGHNT, CDR2 FRNRAP. The CDR3 spans 13 residues. CDR3 sequence reads: CASGQSGLNEQFF. The CDR3 nucleotides read TGTGCTAGTGGTCAGAGCGGGTTAAATGAGCAGTTCTTC.

The chain recombines TRBV11-3 with TRBJ1-4, with unresolved D. CDR3 size: 12 residues. In germline, CDR1 is SGHNT, CDR2 YENEEA. V dropped 5 bases and J dropped 5 bases, with 6 bases sitting between them. The CDR3 DNA sequence: TGTGCCAGCAGCCGTGTCAATGAAAAACTGTTTTTT. Translating gives CASSRVNEKLFF.